A single sample is the source of the 31 T cell receptor beta chains below, sequenced in a study of Ad26.COV2.S vaccination and SARS-CoV-2 variants. Sequencing was performed with immunoSEQ multiplex PCR; in TCRdb, only in-frame clones are kept and a portion is missing. The sample shows 350,000 to 500,000 clones, about 90% of them seen only once. The treatment was: 19 received Ad26.COV2.S at low or high dose, single or two shots; roughly five received placebo; per-sample allocation not given. After the first vaccine or placebo injection, samples were drawn on day 63. The sample in question was peripheral blood, obtained in a trial of Ad26.COV2.S vaccine versus placebo. The source is a person between 18 and 65 years old who received the Ad26.COV2.S COVID-19 vaccine or a placebo.

The chain uses TRBV19 and TRBJ2-3; 7 bases match TRBD1. V lost 3 bases to trimming and J lost 9 bases; unmatched junction nucleotides: 3. CDR1 and CDR2 (germline): LNHDA, SQIVND (reference sequence). This CDR3 comprises 12 residues. CDR3 bases: TGTGCCAGTAGTATGGACAGGCTCACGCAGTATTTT. It translates to CASSMDRLTQYF.

This clone was seen only once. The J gene is TRBJ2-7, the V gene TRBV4-3; D may correspond to TRBD1 or TRBD2 (5 bases each). CDR1 and CDR2 (germline): LGHNA, YSLEER. V lost 0 bases to trimming and J lost 4 bases, with 16 bases between them. This CDR3 has 16 residues. This CDR3 is CASSQDVGDKGYEQYF. The CDR3 nucleotides are TGCGCCAGCAGCCAAGATGTGGGGGATAAGGGGTACGAGCAGTACTTC.

This chain connects TRBV7-6 to TRBJ2-3; 10 bases agree with TRBD2. This CDR3 spans 16 amino acids. Per germline, CDR1 SGHVS and CDR2 FNYEAQ. Trimming cost V 1 base and J 4 bases; bases outside gene matches: 5. The CDR3 coding sequence is TGTGCCAGCAGCTTAGGAGCTAGCGGGAGATCAGATACGCAGTATTTT. Translation gives CASSLGASGRSDTQYF.

This clone was picked up one time. The rearrangement uses TRBV7-8 and TRBJ1-1, with D uncertain. The length of the CDR3 is 11 residues. From germline, CDR1 is SGHVS and CDR2 FQNEAQ. V shed 7 bases and J shed 6 bases, with 9 bases lying between them. In nucleotides, the CDR3 is TGTGCCAGCACATCTGGCGCTGAAGCTTTCTTT. Translating it yields CASTSGAEAFF.

The chain recombines TRBV9 with TRBJ2-1; 7 nucleotides align to TRBD2. The germline gives CDR1 SGDLS, CDR2 YYNGEE. V gave up 6 bases and J gave up 2 bases; unmatched junction bases: 5. CDR3 length: 14 amino acids. CDR3 nucleotides: TGTGCCAGCAACGGCGGGAGCCCCTACAATGAGCAGTTCTTC. The encoded protein is CASNGGSPYNEQFF.

The DNA for the CDR3 is TGTGCCAGCAGTGAAATGGGGTTCGAGCAGTACTTC. This sequence encodes CASSEMGFEQYF. This chain uses TRBV6-1 with TRBJ2-7; D remains ambiguous. CDR1 and CDR2 from the germline V gene are MNHNS and SASEGT. This CDR3 has 12 amino acids. The germline V and J ends were trimmed by 2 bases and 6 bases, with 8 bases remaining between them.

The gene calls are TRBV7-6 and TRBJ2-7, with 7 bases aligning to TRBD2. With 2 bases clipped from V and 5 bases from J, the junction kept 6 bases outside the gene matches. Germline lookup yields CDR1 SGHVS and CDR2 FNYEAQ. The CDR3 totals 14 residues. In DNA form, the CDR3 reads TGTGCCAGCAGCTTAAACCCGGGAGGAGACGAGCAGTACTTC. Amino acids: CASSLNPGGDEQYF.

The chain uses TRBV2 and TRBJ1-4; D is perhaps TRBD1 (6 bases). V lost 5 bases to trimming and J lost 0 bases, with 13 bases between them. Germline loops: CDR1 SNHLY, CDR2 FYNNEI. This CDR3 contains 16 residues. CDR3 DNA sequence: TGTGCCAGCAGTCCGGACAGACCTACAACTAATGAAAAACTGTTTTTT. It is translated as CASSPDRPTTNEKLFF.

J is TRBJ2-7 and V is TRBV3-1 (or the pseudogene TRBV3-2), with 15 bases identical to TRBD2. Unmatched junction bases numbered 9, after V lost 0 bases and J lost 6 bases. There are 18 residues in the CDR3. Germline CDR1 is LGHDT and CDR2 is YNNKEL (reference sequence). CDR3 residues: CASSQDLGLAGGLGEQYF. CDR3 sequence (DNA): TGTGCCAGCAGCCAAGATCTGGGACTAGCGGGAGGTTTAGGCGAGCAGTACTTC.

The chain combines TRBV3-1 (or the pseudogene TRBV3-2) with TRBJ2-2, with 9 nucleotides matching TRBD2. CDR1 and CDR2 (germline): LGHDT, YNNKEL (reference sequence). V was clipped by 2 bases and J by 6 bases; unmatched bases: 10. The CDR3 is 17 amino acids. CDR3 nucleotides: TGTGCCAGCAGCCAAACTAGGACTAGCGCCCGGCCCGGGGAGCTGTTTTTT. As protein: CASSQTRTSARPGELFF.

This rearrangement joins TRBV29-1 to TRBJ2-1; D might be TRBD2 (6 bases). Looked up from germline, CDR1 is SQVTM and CDR2 is ANQGSEA. The ends were cut back, 6 bases at V and 0 bases at J, with 15 bases in the middle. The CDR3 is made up of 15 amino acids. The CDR3 loop is CSVFASVVSYNEQFF. DNA of the CDR3: TGCAGCGTCTTCGCTAGCGTAGTCTCCTACAATGAGCAGTTCTTC.

This clone was counted only a few times. The J gene is TRBJ1-3, the V gene TRBV7-9; TRBD1 matches at 7 bases. V dropped 3 bases and J dropped 0; count of bases not matched to a gene: 5. This CDR3 is built from 16 residues. Germline V gives CDR1 SEHNR, CDR2 FQNEAQ (reference sequence). The CDR3 bases are TGTGCCAGCAGCTTGGGGACAGCTAACTCTGGAAACACCATATATTTT. It yields the protein CASSLGTANSGNTIYF.

This chain links TRBV5-1 with TRBJ2-1; 9 nucleotides align to TRBD2. The CDR3 loop spans 15 amino acids. Germline loops: CDR1 SGHRS, CDR2 YFSETQ. With V trimmed by 0 bases and J by 5 bases, 3 bases remained unmatched. The CDR3 loop is CASSLVTSGNNEQFF. The CDR3 coding sequence is TGCGCCAGCAGCTTGGTGACTAGCGGAAACAATGAGCAGTTCTTC. The whole variable domain, remainder taken from reference TRBV5-1 and TRBJ2-1, is KAGVTQTPRYLIKTRGQQVTLSCSPISGHRSVSWYQQTPGQGLQFLFEYFSETQRNKGNFPGRFSGRQFSNSRSEMNVSTLELGDSALYLCASSLVTSGNNEQFFGPGTRLTVL.

The V gene is TRBV7-9, the J gene TRBJ2-1, with TRBD2 matching over 8 bases. The CDR3 has 16 amino acids. With V trimmed by 4 bases and J by 3 bases, 8 bases remained unmatched. Germline values: CDR1 SEHNR, CDR2 FQNEAQ (reference sequence). CDR3 region: CASSSGLVLLYNEQFF. CDR3 nucleotides: TGTGCCAGCAGCTCGGGACTAGTGTTGCTCTACAATGAGCAGTTCTTC.

The rearrangement links TRBV7-9 to TRBJ2-5; maybe TRBD1 (6 bases). Trimming cost V 5 bases and J 3 bases, with 19 bases left between them. Germline-derived CDR1 and CDR2 are SEHNR and FQNEAQ (reference sequence). CDR3 length equals 16 residues. The CDR3 coding sequence is TGTGCCAGCAGCCCACGCGATGGACAGACCAAAGAGACCCAGTACTTC. Protein: CASSPRDGQTKETQYF. The full variable domain, its missing parts supplied by reference TRBV7-9 and TRBJ2-5, is DTGVSQNPRHKITKRGQNVTFRCDPISEHNRLYWYRQTLGQGPEFLTYFQNEAQLEKSRLLSDRFSAERPKGSFSTLEIQRTEQGDSAMYLCASSPRDGQTKETQYFGPGTRLLVL.

The V and J genes are TRBV6-5 and TRBJ2-2, with TRBD2 matching 7 bases. The CDR3 is 13 residues long. The germline V gene has CDR1 MNHEY and CDR2 SVGAGI. V trimming: 10 bases; J trimming: 3 bases; junction bases outside the gene matches: 5. This chain's CDR3 is CAIPTSDTGELFF. CDR3 in DNA: TGTGCCATCCCTACTAGCGACACCGGGGAGCTGTTTTTT.

This clone was counted once. This sequence joins TRBV5-1 and TRBJ2-3; 10 nucleotides align to TRBD2. V trimming: 5 bases; J trimming: 3 bases; junction bases outside the gene matches: 6. Per germline, CDR1 SGHRS and CDR2 YFSETQ. CDR3 length equals 15 residues. The CDR3 protein is CASRRRLAGTDTQYF. In DNA, the CDR3 is TGCGCCAGCAGGCGGCGACTAGCGGGTACAGATACGCAGTATTTT.

The chain has TRBV28 and TRBJ1-1, with 8 bases aligning to TRBD1. The CDR3 runs to 14 residues. Germline lookup yields CDR1 MDHEN and CDR2 SYDVKM. V lost 4 bases, J lost 10 bases, and 11 bases stayed unmatched. DNA for the CDR3: TGTGCCAGCAGTTCGCCTGGGCAGGGGGCAAGAGCTTTCTTT. The encoded protein is CASSSPGQGARAFF.

The rearrangement uses TRBV4-1 and TRBJ1-6; D is possibly TRBD1 (5 bases). Germline lookup yields CDR1 MGHRA and CDR2 YSYEKL. Trimming pared 2 bases from V and 7 bases from J, leaving 15 bases between. This CDR3 region has 16 residues. In nucleotides, the CDR3 is TGCGCCAGCAGCCAAAGCGGACAAAGGGGAAATTCACCCCTCCACTTT. It specifies CASSQSGQRGNSPLHF.

The J gene is TRBJ1-5, the V gene TRBV27; D ambiguous. CDR3 length: 13 residues. V was clipped by 8 bases and J by 3 bases, with 11 bases between them. CDR1 is MNHEY and CDR2 is SMNVEV in the germline V gene (reference sequence). For the CDR3, the DNA is TGTGCCAGCGGGAGGACCAACAATCAGCCCCAGCATTTT. This codes for CASGRTNNQPQHF.

This rearrangement joins TRBV19 to TRBJ2-5; D possibly corresponds to TRBD1 (6 bases). This CDR3 spans 12 amino acids. CDR1 and CDR2 (germline): LNHDA, SQIVND (reference sequence). Trimming pared 10 bases from V and 5 bases from J, leaving 14 bases between. The CDR3 coding sequence is TGTGCCACCCGACAGGCCGGGGAGACCCAGTACTTC. Its translation: CATRQAGETQYF.

The rearrangement uses TRBV24-1 and TRBJ1-2, with 8 positions matching TRBD1. Looked up from germline, CDR1 is KGHDR and CDR2 is SFDVKD. The CDR3 is made up of 14 amino acids. V gave up 1 base and J gave up 8 bases; unmatched junction bases: 5. As DNA, the CDR3 is TGTGCCACCAGTGATTTAGAACAGGGGGACGGCTACACCTTC. Translation gives CATSDLEQGDGYTF.

This rearrangement joins TRBV5-5 to TRBJ2-7; D gene unclear. The CDR3 spans 13 residues. CDR1 is SGHKS, CDR2 YYEKEE, per germline (reference sequence). The ends were cut back, 3 bases at V and 5 bases at J, with 12 bases in the middle. DNA of the CDR3: TGTGCCAGCAGCTCCCTTGCCGGCGACGAGCAGTACTTC. Protein sequence: CASSSLAGDEQYF. Supplemented by reference TRBV5-5 and TRBJ2-7, the full variable domain reads DAGVTQSPTHLIKTRGQQVTLRCSPISGHKSVSWYQQVLGQGPQFIFQYYEKEERGRGNFPDRFSARQFPNYSSELNVNALLLGDSALYLCASSSLAGDEQYFGPGTRLTVT.

The rearrangement uses TRBV27 and TRBJ2-1; D is possibly TRBD1 or TRBD2 (5 bases each). The V gene's germline CDR1 is MNHEY and CDR2 SMNVEV (reference sequence). With 4 bases removed from V and 9 bases from J, the gap between germline ends came to 22 bases. CDR3 size: 16 residues. This chain's CDR3 is CASSSPPPGPFSEQFF. The CDR3 DNA reads TGTGCCAGCAGTTCTCCCCCCCCGGGACCGTTCAGTGAGCAGTTCTTC.

This clone has just one count. The chain joins TRBV27 to TRBJ2-7, with 7 bases aligning to TRBD1. The CDR3 runs to 14 residues. Losses at the gene ends were 5 bases for V and 5 bases for J; bases not matched to a gene: 9. Germline V lookup: CDR1 MNHEY, CDR2 SMNVEV (reference sequence). The CDR3: CASSLRQGFDEQYF. The CDR3, as DNA: TGTGCCAGCAGTCTCCGACAGGGTTTCGACGAGCAGTACTTC.

The rearrangement joins TRBV5-4 to TRBJ2-3, with D possibly being TRBD1 or TRBD2 (5 bases each). This CDR3 has 14 residues. V was cut by 4 bases and J by 9 bases, with 18 bases left in between. Germline CDR1 reads SGHNT; CDR2 reads YYREEE (reference sequence). CDR3 region: CASSEASGTGTQYF. For the CDR3, the DNA is TGTGCCAGCAGCGAGGCGTCGGGGACGGGAACGCAGTATTTT. The full variable domain, its missing parts supplied by reference TRBV5-4 and TRBJ2-3, is ETGVTQSPTHLIKTRGQQVTLRCSSQSGHNTVSWYQQALGQGPQFIFQYYREEENGRGNFPPRFSGLQFPNYSSELNVNALELDDSALYLCASSEASGTGTQYFGPGTRLTVL.

This clone is a singleton in its sample. This chain uses TRBV5-1 with TRBJ2-1; D is undetermined. Germline V CDR1 and CDR2: SGHRS, YFSETQ. The CDR3 extends over 14 amino acids. The germline V and J ends were trimmed by 0 bases and 4 bases, with 8 bases remaining between them. The CDR3, as DNA: TGCGCCAGCAGCTTGGACTGGCTTTACAATGAGCAGTTCTTC. Translated, it gives CASSLDWLYNEQFF. Full variable domain (rest looked up from reference TRBV5-1 and TRBJ2-1): KAGVTQTPRYLIKTRGQQVTLSCSPISGHRSVSWYQQTPGQGLQFLFEYFSETQRNKGNFPGRFSGRQFSNSRSEMNVSTLELGDSALYLCASSLDWLYNEQFFGPGTRLTVL.

V usage is TRBV7-2 and J usage is TRBJ2-6, with D perhaps TRBD1 (6 bases). Germline V gene sequence: CDR1 SGHTA, CDR2 FQGNSA. The CDR3 covers 18 residues. Between the trimmed V and J ends, which lost 4 bases and 4 bases, there was a span of 20 bases. Here the CDR3 DNA reads TGTGCCAGCAGCTCACGAGCCGGGACATTCAGAGGGGCCAACGTCCTGACTTTC. Residues: CASSSRAGTFRGANVLTF. The full variable domain, completed using reference TRBV7-2 and TRBJ2-6, is GAGVSQSPSNKVTEKGKDVELRCDPISGHTALYWYRQSLGQGLEFLIYFQGNSAPDKSGLPSDRFSAERTGGSVSTLTIQRTQQEDSAVYLCASSSRAGTFRGANVLTFGAGSRLTVL.

For this clone: This CDR3 is also generated by other DNA sequences in the sample. The CDR3 nucleotides read TGCGCCAGCAGCTTGGAGGTTGGGACAGATACGCAGTATTTT. This translates into CASSLEVGTDTQYF. This sequence joins TRBV5-1 and TRBJ2-3; D call uncertain. The CDR3 is 14 residues long. V lost 0 bases, J lost 3 bases, and 8 bases lay in between. Germline-derived CDR1 and CDR2 are SGHRS and YFSETQ.

This rearrangement joins TRBV13 to TRBJ2-1; maybe TRBD2 (6 bases). Germline V gives CDR1 PRHDT, CDR2 FYEKMQ (reference sequence). CDR3 length: 14 amino acids. V lost 5 bases to trimming and J lost 4 bases, with 12 bases between them. The CDR3 here is CASSPRLGYNEQFF. In nucleotides, the CDR3 is TGTGCCAGCAGCCCAAGACTAGGTTACAATGAGCAGTTCTTC.

The rearrangement links TRBV7-8 to TRBJ2-1, with 14 bases aligning to TRBD2. CDR3 length: 15 residues. Germline loops: CDR1 SGHVS, CDR2 FQNEAQ. The V segment lost 5 bases and the J segment 9 bases; nucleotides outside the gene matches: 6. The chain's CDR3 is CASSPGLAGVVEQFF. The DNA of the CDR3 is TGTGCCAGCAGCCCGGGACTAGCGGGAGTAGTTGAGCAGTTCTTC.